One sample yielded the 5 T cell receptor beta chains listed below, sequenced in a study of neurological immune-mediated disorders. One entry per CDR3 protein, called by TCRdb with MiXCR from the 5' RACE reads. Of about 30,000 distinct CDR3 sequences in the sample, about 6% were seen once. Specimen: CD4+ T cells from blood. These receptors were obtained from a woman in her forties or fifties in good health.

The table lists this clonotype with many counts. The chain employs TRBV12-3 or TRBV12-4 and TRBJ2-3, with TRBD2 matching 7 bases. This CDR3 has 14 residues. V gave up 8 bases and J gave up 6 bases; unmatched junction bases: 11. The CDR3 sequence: CASAAGTSVDTQYF. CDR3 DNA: TGTGCCAGCGCCGCAGGCACTAGCGTCGATACGCAGTATTTT.

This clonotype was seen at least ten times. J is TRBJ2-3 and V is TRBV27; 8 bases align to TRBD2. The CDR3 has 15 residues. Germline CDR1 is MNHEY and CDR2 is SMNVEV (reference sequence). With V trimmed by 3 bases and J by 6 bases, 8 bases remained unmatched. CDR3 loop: CASSFYGGRSDTQYF. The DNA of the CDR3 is TGTGCCAGCAGTTTTTATGGCGGGAGGTCGGATACGCAGTATTTT.

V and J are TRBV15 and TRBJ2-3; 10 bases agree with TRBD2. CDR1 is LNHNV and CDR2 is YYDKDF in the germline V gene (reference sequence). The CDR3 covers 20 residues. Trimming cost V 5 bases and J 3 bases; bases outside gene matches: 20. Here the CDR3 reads CATSGRTSGVELVRTDTQYF. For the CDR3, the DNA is TGTGCCACCAGCGGCAGAACTAGCGGGGTAGAGCTAGTAAGGACAGATACGCAGTATTTT. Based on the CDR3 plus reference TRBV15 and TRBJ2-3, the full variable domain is DAMVIQNPRYQVTQFGKPVTLSCSQTLNHNVMYWYQQKSSQAPKLLFHYYDKDFNNEADTPDNFQSRRPNTSFCFLDIRSPGLGDTAMYLCATSGRTSGVELVRTDTQYFGPGTRLTVL.

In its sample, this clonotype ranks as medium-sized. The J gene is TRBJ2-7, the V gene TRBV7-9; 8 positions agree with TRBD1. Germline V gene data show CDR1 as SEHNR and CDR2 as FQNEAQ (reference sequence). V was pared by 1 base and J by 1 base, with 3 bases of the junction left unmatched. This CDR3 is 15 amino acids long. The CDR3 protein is CASSLGTGLSYEQYF. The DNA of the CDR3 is TGTGCCAGCAGCTTAGGGACAGGGCTTTCCTACGAGCAGTACTTC.

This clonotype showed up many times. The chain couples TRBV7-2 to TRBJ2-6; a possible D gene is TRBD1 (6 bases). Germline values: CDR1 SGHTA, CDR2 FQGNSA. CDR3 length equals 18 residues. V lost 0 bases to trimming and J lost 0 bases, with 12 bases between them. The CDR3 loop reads CASSLAGGTNSGANVLTF. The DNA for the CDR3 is TGTGCCAGCAGCTTAGCAGGGGGTACGAACTCTGGGGCCAACGTCCTGACTTTC.